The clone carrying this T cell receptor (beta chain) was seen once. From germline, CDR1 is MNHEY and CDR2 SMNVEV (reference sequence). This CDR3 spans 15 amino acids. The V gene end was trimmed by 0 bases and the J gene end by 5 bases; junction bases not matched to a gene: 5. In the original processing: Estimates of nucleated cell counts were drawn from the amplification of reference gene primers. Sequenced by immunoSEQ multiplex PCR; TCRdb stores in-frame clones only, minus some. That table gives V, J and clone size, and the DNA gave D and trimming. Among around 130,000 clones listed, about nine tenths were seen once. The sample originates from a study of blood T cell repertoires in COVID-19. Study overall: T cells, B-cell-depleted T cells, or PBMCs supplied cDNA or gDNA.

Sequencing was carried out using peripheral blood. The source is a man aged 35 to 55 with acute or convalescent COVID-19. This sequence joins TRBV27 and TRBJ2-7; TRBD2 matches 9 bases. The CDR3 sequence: CASSLSSGSGDEQYF. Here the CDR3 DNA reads TGTGCCAGCAGTTTATCTAGCGGGAGCGGGGACGAGCAGTACTTC.